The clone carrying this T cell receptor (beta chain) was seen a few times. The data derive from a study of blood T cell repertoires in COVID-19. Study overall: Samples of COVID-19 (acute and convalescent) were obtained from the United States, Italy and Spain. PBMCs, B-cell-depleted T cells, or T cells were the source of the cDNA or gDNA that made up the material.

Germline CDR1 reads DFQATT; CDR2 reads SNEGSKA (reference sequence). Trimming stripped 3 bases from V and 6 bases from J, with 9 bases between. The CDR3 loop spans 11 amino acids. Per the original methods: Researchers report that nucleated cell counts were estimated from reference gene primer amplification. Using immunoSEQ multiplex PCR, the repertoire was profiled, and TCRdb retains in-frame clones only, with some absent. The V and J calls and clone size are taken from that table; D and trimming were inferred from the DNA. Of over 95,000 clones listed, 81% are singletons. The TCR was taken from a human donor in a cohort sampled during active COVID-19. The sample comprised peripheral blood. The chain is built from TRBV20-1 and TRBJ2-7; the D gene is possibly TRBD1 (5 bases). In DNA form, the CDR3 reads TGCAGTGCTAGCCAGGGCGGCGAGCAGTACTTC. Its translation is CSASQGGEQYF.